The 23 T cell receptor delta chains listed next were all sequenced from one sample in a study of gamma-delta T cells after stem cell transplantation. TCRdb applied CATT to the RT-PCR reads for clone calling. Of some 1,400 delta-chain clones detected, about 1.5% appear once; the ten largest clones hold approximately 44%. Sequencing used gamma-delta T cells. The receptor source for this set is a human donor. It is not recorded whose cells these are; they may come from a transplant donor.

Note on this clone: The protein recorded in TCRdb matches a much larger clone and deviates from this DNA's translation at residue 8, suggesting a read error; the protein here is obtained by translating the DNA. This rearrangement joins TRDV2 to TRDJ1, with 8 nucleotides matching TRDD3. The V and J ends lost 3 bases and 0 bases, in that order; junction bases with no gene match: 11. The germline V gene has CDR1 GEAIGNYY and CDR2 EKD. The CDR3 sequence is 17 residues long. CDR3 protein: CACDLLGGRGNTDKLIF. The CDR3, as DNA: TGTGCCTGTGACCTACTGGGGGGGAGGGGGAACACCGATAAACTCATCTTT.

In its sample, this clone was seen a few times. A much larger clone differs from this one at a single base, so this may be a read error. Different DNA sequences within this sample yield the same CDR3. V and J are TRDV3 and TRDJ1, with 11 positions matching TRDD3. The J segment lost 5 bases and the V segment lost 1 base, leaving 18 bases of the junction unmatched. This CDR3 is built from 18 residues. Per the germline V gene, CDR1 is TVYSNPD and CDR2 is GDNSRS (reference sequence). CDR3 DNA sequence: TGTGCCTTTACCCTGACCGCCGCTGGGGGATACAGTACAGATAAACTCATCTTT. Translated: CAFTLTAAGGYSTDKLIF.

Worth noting for this clone: This DNA's translation differs at residue 11 from TCRdb's protein, which comes from a much larger clone; a read error is likely, and the protein shown is translated from the DNA. The chain is built from TRDV2 and TRDJ1, with 8 bases matching TRDD3. The trim removed 2 bases at V and 4 bases at J, leaving 11 bases unmatched. Germline CDR1 and CDR2: GEAIGNYY and EKD. This CDR3 is 16 amino acids long. In nucleotides, the CDR3 is TGTGCCTGTGACAATCTCGGGATACGAGGGGACGATAAACTCATCTTT. Its translation is CACDNLGIRGDDKLIF.

This clone was seen a few times. This likely traces to a read error, being one base from a far larger clone. This same CDR3 is encoded by further DNA sequences in the sample. The CDR3 bases are TGTGCCTGTGACAGGTTACCTCGTGGTTCCACCGATAAACTCATCTTT. As protein: CACDRLPRGSTDKLIF. The chain uses TRDV2 and TRDJ1; D is undetermined. Looked up from germline, CDR1 is GEAIGNYY and CDR2 is EKD. The V end was cut by 2 bases, the J end by 1 base, with 16 bases between. The CDR3 is 16 residues long.

This clone was observed a handful of times. A much bigger clone sits one base away, suggesting this may be a read error. At the DNA level, this CDR3 is encoded by other sequences in the same sample as well. The J gene is TRDJ1, the V gene TRDV1; TRDD3 might be the D (6 bases). This CDR3 is built from 15 residues. CDR1 TSWWSYY and CDR2 QGS come from the germline V gene. CDR3 nucleotide sequence: TGCGCTCTTGGGGGCCCACTCAGAGGATACAATAAACTCATCTTT. This translates into CALGGPLRGYNKLIF.

The V and J genes are TRDV1 and TRDJ1; 12 positions agree with TRDD3. J lost 0 bases, V lost 7 bases, and 27 bases had no gene match. The germline V gene has CDR1 TSWWSYY and CDR2 QGS. This CDR3 is 23 amino acids long. CDR3 nucleotides: TGTGCTCTTGCTCCTATTCCCCGGAGCCGGTACTGGGGGATACTTCCGTACACCGATAAACTCATCTTT. Translating it yields CALAPIPRSRYWGILPYTDKLIF.

This clone was recorded a few times. TCRdb pairs this DNA with a much larger clone's protein that differs at residue 6, likely a read error; the protein shown was translated from the DNA. This chain connects TRDV1 to TRDJ1, with 8 positions matching TRDD3. Germline CDR1 TSWWSYY, CDR2 QGS. The CDR3 has 18 residues. V dropped 0 bases and J dropped 3; count of bases not matched to a gene: 12. In DNA, the CDR3 is TGTGCTCTTGGGGAACTTACTGGGGGCCGCGGGGGGGCCGATAAACTCATCTTT. This encodes CALGELTGGRGGADKLIF.

As regards this clone: This DNA's translation and the protein TCRdb lists, from a much larger clone, do not match at residue 11, likely due to a read error; the protein shown is translated from the DNA. The CDR3 sequence: CAASAVLGTPPYTDKLIF. The CDR3 region has the DNA TGTGCAGCAAGCGCTGTACTGGGGACCCCCCCTTACACCGATAAACTCATCTTT. The V and J genes are TRAV29/DV5 and TRDJ1; TRDD3 agrees at 7 bases. The CDR3 runs 18 residues. Germline V gene lookup returns CDR1 NSMFDY and CDR2 ISSIKDK. V was clipped by 0 bases and J by 0 bases; unmatched bases: 14.

About this clone: Only one base separates this from a far larger clonotype, so it likely reflects a read error. The same CDR3 also results from other DNA sequences found in this sample. The chain joins TRDV2 to TRDJ1, with 9 bases lining up with TRDD3. CDR1 and CDR2 (germline): GEAIGNYY, EKD. The CDR3 contains 18 residues. In DNA, the CDR3 is TGTGCCTGCGACACCCTGATGGGGATACGCGGGGACACCGATAAACTCATCTTT. This sequence encodes CACDTLMGIRGDTDKLIF.

On this clone itself: A far larger clone is only one base removed, so a read error is likely. The V and J genes are TRDV2 and TRDJ1; 9 nucleotides agree with TRDD2. The V gene's germline CDR1 is GEAIGNYY and CDR2 EKD. The CDR3 loop spans 25 amino acids. J was trimmed by 0 bases and V by 3 bases; bases with no gene match: 34. CDR3 DNA sequence: TGTGCCTGTGACCTACGGCCTTCCTACACCCGAGGGGTGGGGGGTAACGAGGTGTACACCGATAAACTCATCTTT. This encodes CACDLRPSYTRGVGGNEVYTDKLIF.

This clone was detected a few times. TCRdb's listed protein matches a much larger clone and diverges from this DNA's translation at residue 11, likely through a read error; the protein shown comes from the DNA. The gene calls are TRDV2 and TRDJ1; 8 nucleotides line up with TRDD2. Germline CDR1 and CDR2: GEAIGNYY and EKD. V lost 0 bases, J lost 3 bases, and 8 bases stayed unmatched. This CDR3 contains 16 residues. CDR3 DNA: TGTGCCTGTGACACCCTTCCTACCGATTACGCCGATAAACTCATCTTT. Translation gives CACDTLPTDYADKLIF.

By sample share, this clone is medium-sized. Only one base separates this from a far larger clonotype, so it likely reflects a read error. The sample has other DNA sequences that encode this CDR3 too. The chain recombines TRDV1 with TRDJ1; TRDD3 aligns across 9 bases. Germline lookup yields CDR1 TSWWSYY and CDR2 QGS. CDR3 length equals 22 residues. The CDR3 spells CALGDLHTGYWGTDPYTDKLIF. CDR3 coding DNA: TGTGCCCTTGGGGACCTCCATACGGGGTACTGGGGGACCGACCCGTACACCGATAAACTCATCTTT.

Relative to its sample, this clone is medium-sized. With only one base between it and a far larger clone, this is likely a read error. Other DNA sequences of this sample code for an identical CDR3. The chain has TRDV2 and TRDJ1; 7 nucleotides align to TRDD3. Germline V gene lookup returns CDR1 GEAIGNYY and CDR2 EKD. The CDR3 is 18 amino acids. The CDR3 DNA follows: TGCGCCTGTGACACCAGGGTACGAGGGCTGGGGGACACCGATAAACTCATCTTT. This sequence encodes CACDTRVRGLGDTDKLIF.

This clone was recorded a few times. This DNA's translation differs at residue 12 from TCRdb's protein, which comes from a much larger clone; a read error is likely, and the protein shown is translated from the DNA. The rearrangement uses TRDV1 and TRDJ1, with TRDD3 matching over 10 bases. CDR1 and CDR2 (germline): TSWWSYY, QGS. J lost 0 bases, V lost 6 bases, and 22 bases had no gene match. The CDR3 is 21 residues long. The CDR3 region has the DNA TGTGCTCTTGGTCTACCGTACGAGTACTGGGGGATGCTTCCGTACACCGATAAACTCATCTTT. The encoded protein is CALGLPYEYWGMLPYTDKLIF.

This clone was detected a few times. For this DNA, TCRdb reports the protein of a much larger clone, which diverges at residue 12, most likely from a read error; the protein presented here is translated directly from the DNA. The V gene is TRAV29/DV5, the J gene TRDJ1; tentatively, D is TRDD3 (5 bases). Deletions cut 0 bases from V and 3 bases from J, with 30 bases between. The CDR3 length is 20 residues. Germline V gene sequence: CDR1 NSMFDY, CDR2 ISSIKDK. The CDR3 here is CAASAHPHGEGSDDSDKLIF. The CDR3 region has the DNA TGTGCAGCAAGCGCGCACCCACATGGGGAGGGATCCGATGACTCCGATAAACTCATCTTT.

This clone came up a few times. Given a far larger clone just one base away, this is likely a sequencing read error. The chain couples TRDV2 to TRDJ3, with 7 positions matching TRDD3. Germline CDR1 and CDR2: GEAIGNYY and EKD. The CDR3 has 21 amino acids. Trimming removed 0 bases from V and 1 base from J; junction bases left unmatched: 14. Here the CDR3 reads CACDTTGLWGGPSWDTRQMFF. The DNA of the CDR3 is TGTGCCTGTGACACCACGGGGCTCTGGGGGGGCCCTTCCTGGGACACCCGACAGATGTTTTTC.

A note on this clone: The TCRdb protein, from a much larger clone, departs from this DNA's translation at residue 9, likely by read error; the protein shown derives from the DNA. The rearrangement uses TRDV2 and TRDJ1, with TRDD3 identical over 10 bases. Per germline, CDR1 GEAIGNYY and CDR2 EKD. The CDR3 consists of 16 residues. Losses at the gene ends were 3 bases for V and 3 bases for J; bases not matched to a gene: 9. This CDR3 is CACDSLGDANADKLIF. In nucleotides, the CDR3 is TGTGCCTGTGACTCACTGGGGGATGCGAACGCCGATAAACTCATCTTT.

Remarks on this clone: One base separates it from a far larger clone, so it is likely a read error. The same CDR3 also results from other DNA sequences found in this sample. As DNA, the CDR3 is TGTGCCTGCGAAGCCCTACGAAGCGGGGGACCCTCGATAACCGATAAACTCATCTTT. Residues: CACEALRSGGPSITDKLIF. The chain combines TRDV2 with TRDJ1, with a tentative D call TRDD3 (6 bases). Trimming took off 7 bases at V and 2 bases at J, with 31 bases between the two ends. CDR3 size: 19 residues. CDR1 is GEAIGNYY and CDR2 is EKD in the germline V gene.

This clone appeared a few times. The mismatch at residue 11 between this DNA's translation and the TCRdb protein of a much larger clone likely reflects a read error; the protein shown is translated from the DNA. The chain carries TRDV2 and TRDJ1; 12 bases map to TRDD3. Trimming removed 3 bases from V and 3 bases from J; junction bases left unmatched: 16. CDR1 is GEAIGNYY, CDR2 EKD, per germline. The CDR3 covers 19 residues. Here the CDR3 reads CACDPLTGGYTETPDKLIF. CDR3 in DNA: TGTGCCTGTGACCCCCTTACTGGGGGATACACCGAGACACCCGATAAACTCATCTTT.

In this sample, this clone is medium-sized. The sample contains more than one DNA sequence encoding this CDR3. This chain uses TRDV1 with TRDJ1, with 10 bases that match TRDD3. Germline V CDR1 and CDR2: TSWWSYY, QGS. The CDR3 runs 18 residues. The trim removed 0 bases at V and 3 bases at J, leaving 10 bases unmatched. CDR3 in DNA: TGTGCTCTTGGGGAACTACCCTACTCTGGGGGATATTCCGATAAACTCATCTTT. It encodes CALGELPYSGGYSDKLIF.

With regard to this clone: Just one base apart from a much larger clone, this may be a read error. Different DNA sequences within this sample yield the same CDR3. J is TRDJ1 and V is TRDV3; no clear D gene. The V gene's germline CDR1 is TVYSNPD and CDR2 GDNSRS (reference sequence). The CDR3 length is 15 residues. The CDR3 region has the DNA TGTGCTTTCCCATTCCCCCAAACGACCTTCGATAAACTCATCTTT. It is translated as CAFPFPQTTFDKLIF.

This clone came up a few times. TCRdb shows a much larger clone's protein in place of this DNA's translation, and the two differ at residue 9, likely through a read error; the protein shown is translated from the DNA. The genes are TRDV1 and TRDJ1; maybe TRDD2 (6 bases). V dropped 3 bases and J dropped 0 bases, with 17 bases sitting between them. This CDR3 has 17 residues. The germline V gene has CDR1 TSWWSYY and CDR2 QGS. DNA for the CDR3: TGTGCTCTTGGGGAGTTGCCTTCCCCTCTCTACACCGATAAACTCATCTTT. Translation: CALGELPSPLYTDKLIF.

This clone is judged medium-sized. The chain recombines TRDV1 with TRDJ1, with D possibly matching TRDD2 (5 bases). The CDR3 is 19 amino acids. Germline V gene lookup returns CDR1 TSWWSYY and CDR2 QGS. The V gene lost 2 bases and the J gene lost 5 bases, with 27 bases spanning the gap. This CDR3 reads CALGEKEILSILDRDKLIF. The CDR3 nucleotides are TGTGCTCTTGGGGAAAAGGAGATCCTATCAATCCTTGACCGAGATAAACTCATCTTT.